The subject of this entry is one T cell receptor (beta chain). Antigen: not known. This specimen comes from a study of T cell responses to AZD1222 COVID-19 vaccine. About the study: Some second doses came at about 4 weeks and others at about 12 weeks; these were pooled.

V shed 3 bases and J shed 0 bases, with 9 bases lying between them. This CDR3 is built from 14 residues. Germline V gene data show CDR1 as SGHTA and CDR2 as FQGNSA. The method was immunoSEQ multiplex PCR; TCRdb's version includes in-frame clones alone and lacks a portion of them. The table shows about 140,000 clones, with more than 80% occurring only once. Study-wide results and limits: The donor cohort was predominantly white British with a female majority, and clonal diversity may have been underestimated. Repertoire samples came only from after the peak T cell response.

This material consisted of peripheral blood, taken on day 0 of AZD1222 vaccination. This chain joins TRBV7-2 and TRBJ2-7; D not resolved. The clonotype was recovered from an adult in good health. CDR3 protein: CASSFGLHSYEQYF. The DNA of the CDR3 is TGTGCCAGCAGCTTCGGTCTACACTCCTACGAGCAGTACTTC.